The present TCR beta chain was sequenced within a study of blood T cell repertoires in COVID-19. Study context: The cDNA or gDNA used as material had been derived from T cells, B-cell-depleted T cells, or PBMCs.

In the authors' workflow: Amplifying reference gene primers gave estimates of nucleated cell counts. Repertoires were generated with immunoSEQ multiplex PCR, while TCRdb's copy carries only in-frame clones and drops some. V and J calls and clone size are as listed in that table; D and trimming were resolved from the DNA. Here the sample spans 350,000 to 450,000 clones, roughly nine tenths being singletons. V trimming: 3 bases; J trimming: 6 bases; junction bases outside the gene matches: 5. The CDR3 spans 13 residues. Germline CDR1 SEHNR, CDR2 FQNEAQ (reference sequence). Ages ranged from 18 to 89 years, with residence in about 23 US areas. Resolution of symptoms, clearance, or two negative PCRs was present in recovered Cohort 3 donors.

Input material: PBMCs or T cells enriched from blood (not recorded which). The rearrangement links TRBV7-9 to TRBJ2-7; 7 bases match TRBD2. This TCR came from a woman aged 25 to 39 who had recovered from COVID-19. DNA for the CDR3: TGTGCCAGCAGCTTCGGGCGGGAGCGCGAGCAGTACTTC. Translated, it gives CASSFGREREQYF.